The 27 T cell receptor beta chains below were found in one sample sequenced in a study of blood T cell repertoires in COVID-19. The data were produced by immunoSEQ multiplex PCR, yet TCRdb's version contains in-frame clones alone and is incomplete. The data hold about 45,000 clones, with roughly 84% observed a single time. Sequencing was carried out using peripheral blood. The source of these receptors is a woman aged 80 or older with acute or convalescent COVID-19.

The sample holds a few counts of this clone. In DNA, the CDR3 is TGTGCCAGCAGCCTGGGACAGGGGGCGGGCGAGCAGTACTTC. Its translation: CASSLGQGAGEQYF. The V call is TRBV7-6, the J call TRBJ2-7, with 12 bases aligning to TRBD1. Germline CDR1 reads SGHVS; CDR2 reads FNYEAQ. The V and J ends lost 5 bases and 6 bases, in that order; junction bases with no gene match: 5. CDR3 size: 14 residues.

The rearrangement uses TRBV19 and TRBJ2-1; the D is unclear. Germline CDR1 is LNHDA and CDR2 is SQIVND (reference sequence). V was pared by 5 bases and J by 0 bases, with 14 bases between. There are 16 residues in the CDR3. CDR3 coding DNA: TGTGCCAGTAGTCCAAAACGACTCCCCTCCTACAATGAGCAGTTCTTC. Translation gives CASSPKRLPSYNEQFF.

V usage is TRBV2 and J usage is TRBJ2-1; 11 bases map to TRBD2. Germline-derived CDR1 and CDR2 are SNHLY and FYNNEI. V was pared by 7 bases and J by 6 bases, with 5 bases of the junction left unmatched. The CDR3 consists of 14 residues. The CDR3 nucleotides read TGTGCCAGCACGTCTAGCGGGAGGTTCAATGAGCAGTTCTTC. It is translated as CASTSSGRFNEQFF.

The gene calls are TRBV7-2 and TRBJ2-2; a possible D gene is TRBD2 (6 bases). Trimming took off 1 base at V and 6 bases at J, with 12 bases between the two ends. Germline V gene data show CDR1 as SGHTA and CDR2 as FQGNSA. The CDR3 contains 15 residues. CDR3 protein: CASSLDVGRPGELFF. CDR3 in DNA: TGTGCCAGCAGCTTAGACGTGGGGAGGCCCGGGGAGCTGTTTTTT.

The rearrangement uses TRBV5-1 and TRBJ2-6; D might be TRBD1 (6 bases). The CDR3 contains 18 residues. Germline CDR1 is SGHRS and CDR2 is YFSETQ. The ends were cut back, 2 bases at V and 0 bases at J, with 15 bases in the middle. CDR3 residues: CASSLMDSYDSGANVLTF. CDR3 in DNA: TGCGCCAGCAGCTTAATGGACAGCTACGACTCTGGGGCCAACGTCCTGACTTTC.

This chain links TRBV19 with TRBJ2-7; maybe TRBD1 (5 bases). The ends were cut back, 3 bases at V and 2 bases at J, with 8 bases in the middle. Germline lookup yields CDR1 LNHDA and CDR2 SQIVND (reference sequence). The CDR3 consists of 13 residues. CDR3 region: CASSIGRAYEQYF. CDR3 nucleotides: TGTGCCAGTAGTATTGGCAGGGCCTACGAGCAGTACTTC.

The CDR3 DNA reads TGTGCCAGCAGCTTTGGAGGGGCAGGAACTGAAGCTTTCTTT. Translating it yields CASSFGGAGTEAFF. This chain connects TRBV11-3 to TRBJ1-1; perhaps TRBD1 as D (5 bases). With 3 bases removed from V and 5 bases from J, the gap between germline ends came to 13 bases. The V gene's germline CDR1 is SGHNT and CDR2 YENEEA. This CDR3 spans 14 amino acids.

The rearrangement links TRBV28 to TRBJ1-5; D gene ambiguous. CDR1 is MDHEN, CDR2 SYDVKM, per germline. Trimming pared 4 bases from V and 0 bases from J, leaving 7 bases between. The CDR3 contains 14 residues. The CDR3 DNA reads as TGTGCCAGCAGTTACGCGCTTAGCAATCAGCCCCAGCATTTT. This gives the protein CASSYALSNQPQHF. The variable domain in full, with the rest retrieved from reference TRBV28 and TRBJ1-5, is DVKVTQSSRYLVKRTGEKVFLECVQDMDHENMFWYRQDPGLGLRLIYFSYDVKMKEKGDIPEGYSVSREKKERFSLILESASTNQTSMYLCASSYALSNQPQHFGDGTRLSIL.

The DNA for the CDR3 is TGTGCCAGCAGCCCTCGACAGGGTCCAGAGACCCAGTACTTC. This gives the protein CASSPRQGPETQYF. The J gene is TRBJ2-5, the V gene TRBV3-1 (or the pseudogene TRBV3-2), with TRBD1 matching over 7 bases. CDR3 length equals 14 residues. Per the germline V gene, CDR1 is LGHDT and CDR2 is YNNKEL (reference sequence). The trim removed 4 bases at V and 4 bases at J, leaving 6 bases unmatched.

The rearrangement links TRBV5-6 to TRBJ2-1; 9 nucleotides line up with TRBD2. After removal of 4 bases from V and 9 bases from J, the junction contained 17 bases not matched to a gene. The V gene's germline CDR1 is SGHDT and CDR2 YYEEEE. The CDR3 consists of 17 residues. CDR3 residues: CASSLGGAGGAFSEQFF. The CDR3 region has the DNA TGTGCCAGCAGCCTTGGCGGGGCGGGAGGGGCTTTTAGTGAGCAGTTCTTC.

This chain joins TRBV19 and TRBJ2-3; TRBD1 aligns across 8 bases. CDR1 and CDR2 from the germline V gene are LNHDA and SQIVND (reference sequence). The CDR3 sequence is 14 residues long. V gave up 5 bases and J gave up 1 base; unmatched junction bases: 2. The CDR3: CASSGGQGTDTQYF. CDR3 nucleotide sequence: TGTGCCAGTAGTGGGGGACAGGGCACAGATACGCAGTATTTT.

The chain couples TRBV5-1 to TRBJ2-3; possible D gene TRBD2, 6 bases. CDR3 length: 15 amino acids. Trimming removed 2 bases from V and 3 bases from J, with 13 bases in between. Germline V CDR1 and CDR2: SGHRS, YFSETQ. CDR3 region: CASSLKRERTDTQYF. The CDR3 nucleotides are TGCGCCAGCAGCTTAAAACGGGAGCGTACAGATACGCAGTATTTT.

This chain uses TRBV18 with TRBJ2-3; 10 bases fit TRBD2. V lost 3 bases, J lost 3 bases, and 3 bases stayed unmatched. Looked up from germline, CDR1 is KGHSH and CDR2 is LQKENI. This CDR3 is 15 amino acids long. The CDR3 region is CASSPLAGETDTQYF. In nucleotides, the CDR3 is TGTGCCAGCTCACCTCTAGCGGGAGAAACAGATACGCAGTATTTT.

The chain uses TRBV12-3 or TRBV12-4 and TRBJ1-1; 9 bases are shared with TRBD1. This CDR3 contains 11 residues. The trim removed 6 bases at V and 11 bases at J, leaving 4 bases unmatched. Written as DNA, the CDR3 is TGTGCCAGCAGGGGGACAGGGAGCGCTTTCTTT. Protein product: CASRGTGSAFF.

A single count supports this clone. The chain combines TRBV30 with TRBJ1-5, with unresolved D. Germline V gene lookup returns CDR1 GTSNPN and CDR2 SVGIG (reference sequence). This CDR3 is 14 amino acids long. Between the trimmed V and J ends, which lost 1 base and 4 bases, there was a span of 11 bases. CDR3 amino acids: CAWSASGRNQPQHF. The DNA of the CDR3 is TGTGCCTGGAGTGCGTCAGGCCGTAATCAGCCCCAGCATTTT.

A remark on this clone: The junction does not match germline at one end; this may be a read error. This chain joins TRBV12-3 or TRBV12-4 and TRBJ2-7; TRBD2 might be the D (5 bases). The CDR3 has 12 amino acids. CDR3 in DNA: TGTGCCAGCAGTTTCGGGCATGAGGGAGTCGACTTC. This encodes CASSFGHEGVDF.

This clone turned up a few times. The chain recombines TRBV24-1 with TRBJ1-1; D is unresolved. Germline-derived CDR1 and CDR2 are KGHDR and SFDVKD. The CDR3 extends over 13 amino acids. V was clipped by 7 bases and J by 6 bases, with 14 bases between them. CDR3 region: CATSQTGNPEAFF. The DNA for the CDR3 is TGTGCCACCAGCCAAACGGGGAATCCTGAAGCTTTCTTT.

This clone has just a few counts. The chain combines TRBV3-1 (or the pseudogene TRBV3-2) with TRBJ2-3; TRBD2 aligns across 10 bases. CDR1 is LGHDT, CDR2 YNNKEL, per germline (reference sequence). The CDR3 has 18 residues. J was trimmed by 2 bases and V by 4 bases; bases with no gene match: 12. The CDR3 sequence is CASSPRTSGPTATDTQYF. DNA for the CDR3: TGTGCCAGCAGCCCGCGGACTAGCGGTCCAACGGCCACAGATACGCAGTATTTT.

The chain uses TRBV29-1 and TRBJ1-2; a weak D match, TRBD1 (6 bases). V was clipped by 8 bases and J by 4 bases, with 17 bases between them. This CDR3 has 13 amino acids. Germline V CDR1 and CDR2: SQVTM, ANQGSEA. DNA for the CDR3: TGCAGCACCGGGGGGGGGCAGGGCTATGGCTACACCTTC. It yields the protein CSTGGGQGYGYTF. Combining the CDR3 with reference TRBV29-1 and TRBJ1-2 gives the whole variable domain SAVISQKPSRDICQRGTSLTIQCQVDSQVTMMFWYRQQPGQSLTLIATANQGSEATYESGFVIDKFPISRPNLTFSTLTVSNMSPEDSSIYLCSTGGGQGYGYTFGSGTRLTVV.

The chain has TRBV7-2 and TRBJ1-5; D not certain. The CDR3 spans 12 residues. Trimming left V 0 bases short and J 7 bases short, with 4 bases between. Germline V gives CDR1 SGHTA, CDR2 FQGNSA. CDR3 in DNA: TGTGCCAGCAGCTTAGCCGGGCAGCCCCAGCATTTT. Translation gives CASSLAGQPQHF.

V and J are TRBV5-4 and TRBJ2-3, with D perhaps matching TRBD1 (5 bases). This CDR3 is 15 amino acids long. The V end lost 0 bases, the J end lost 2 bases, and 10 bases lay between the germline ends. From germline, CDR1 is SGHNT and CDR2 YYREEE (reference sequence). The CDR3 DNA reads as TGTGCCAGCAGCTTGGGACAGCCGGACACAGATACGCAGTATTTT. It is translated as CASSLGQPDTDTQYF. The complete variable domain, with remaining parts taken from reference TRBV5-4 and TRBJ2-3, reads ETGVTQSPTHLIKTRGQQVTLRCSSQSGHNTVSWYQQALGQGPQFIFQYYREEENGRGNFPPRFSGLQFPNYSSELNVNALELDDSALYLCASSLGQPDTDTQYFGPGTRLTVL.

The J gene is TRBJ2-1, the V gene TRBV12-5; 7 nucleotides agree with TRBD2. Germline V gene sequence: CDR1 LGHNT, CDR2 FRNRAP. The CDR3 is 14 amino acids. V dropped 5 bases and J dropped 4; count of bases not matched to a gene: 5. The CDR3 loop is CASGPPAGYNEQFF. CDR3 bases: TGTGCTAGTGGTCCCCCAGCGGGGTACAATGAGCAGTTCTTC.

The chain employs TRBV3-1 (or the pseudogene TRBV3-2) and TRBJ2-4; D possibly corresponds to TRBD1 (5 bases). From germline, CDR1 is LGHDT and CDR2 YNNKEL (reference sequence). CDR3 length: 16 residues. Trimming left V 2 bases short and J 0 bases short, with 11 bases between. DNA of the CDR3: TGTGCCAGCAGCCAAACACCAGGGATAGCCAAAAACATTCAGTACTTC. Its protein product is CASSQTPGIAKNIQYF.

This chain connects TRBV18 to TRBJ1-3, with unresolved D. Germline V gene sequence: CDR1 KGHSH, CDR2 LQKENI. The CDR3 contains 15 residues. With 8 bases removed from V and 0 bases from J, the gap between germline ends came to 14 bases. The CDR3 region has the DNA TGTGCCAGCCGACCCGGAGAAGGCTCTGGAAACACCATATATTTT. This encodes CASRPGEGSGNTIYF.

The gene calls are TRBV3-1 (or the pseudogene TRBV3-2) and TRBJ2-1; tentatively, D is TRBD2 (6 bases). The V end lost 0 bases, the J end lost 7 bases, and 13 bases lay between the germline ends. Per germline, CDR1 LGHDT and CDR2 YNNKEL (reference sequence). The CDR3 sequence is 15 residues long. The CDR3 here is CASSQDRAGWNEQFF. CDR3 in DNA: TGTGCCAGCAGCCAAGATAGGGCGGGATGGAATGAGCAGTTCTTC.

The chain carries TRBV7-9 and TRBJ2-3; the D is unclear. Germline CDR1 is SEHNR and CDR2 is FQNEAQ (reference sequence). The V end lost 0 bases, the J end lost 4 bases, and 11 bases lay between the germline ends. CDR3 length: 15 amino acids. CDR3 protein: CASSLAGRVSDTQYF. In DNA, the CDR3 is TGTGCCAGCAGCTTAGCGGGTCGGGTGTCAGATACGCAGTATTTT.

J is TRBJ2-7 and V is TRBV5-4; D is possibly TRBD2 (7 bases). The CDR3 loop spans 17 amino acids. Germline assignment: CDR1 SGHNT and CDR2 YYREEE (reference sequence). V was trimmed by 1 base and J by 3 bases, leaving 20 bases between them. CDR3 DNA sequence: TGTGCCAGCAGCTTGAGGTTGGGGAGGGGGGTAGACTACGAGCAGTACTTC. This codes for CASSLRLGRGVDYEQYF.